The 29 T cell receptor beta chains in this list originate from one sample, sequenced in a study of cytomegalovirus exposure and HLA in healthy donors. This PCR relied on a set of 60 Vbeta primers and 13 Jbeta primers. Produced via immunoSEQ multiplex PCR; TCRdb's table is partial and in-frame only. Of 150,000 to 200,000 clones listed, 77% were seen once; the top ten hold around 3.2%. Material: PBMCs. Receptors originate from a female donor in good health and CMV-seronegative.

The chain joins TRBV28 to TRBJ2-2; 9 bases align to TRBD1. The V and J ends lost 3 bases and 6 bases, in that order; junction bases with no gene match: 8. CDR3 size: 16 residues. Germline V gene data show CDR1 as MDHEN and CDR2 as SYDVKM. The chain's CDR3 is CASSFSGTGTPGELFF. As DNA, the CDR3 is TGTGCCAGCAGTTTCTCCGGGACAGGGACGCCCGGGGAGCTGTTTTTT.

The chain combines TRBV7-2 with TRBJ2-1; D might be TRBD1 (6 bases). The V end was cut by 7 bases, the J end by 5 bases, with 15 bases between. The CDR3 runs 14 residues. CDR1 SGHTA and CDR2 FQGNSA come from the germline V gene. CDR3 sequence: CASTRWTDNNEQFF. DNA of the CDR3: TGTGCCAGCACCCGATGGACAGACAACAATGAGCAGTTCTTC.

The chain has TRBV7-3 and TRBJ2-1; D is possibly TRBD2 (5 bases). Deletions cut 2 bases from V and 7 bases from J, with 9 bases between. Germline CDR1 and CDR2: SGHTA and FQGTGA. The CDR3 runs 13 residues. CDR3 loop: CASSLEGWNEQFF. The CDR3, as DNA: TGTGCCAGCAGCTTAGAGGGTTGGAATGAGCAGTTCTTC.

This rearrangement joins TRBV28 to TRBJ2-7; 7 bases fit TRBD1. The V gene's germline CDR1 is MDHEN and CDR2 SYDVKM. The CDR3 has 16 residues. After removal of 4 bases from V and 4 bases from J, the junction contained 13 bases not matched to a gene. CDR3 loop: CASSSPTTGFHYEQYF. The CDR3 DNA is TGTGCCAGCAGTTCCCCCACGACAGGGTTTCATTACGAGCAGTACTTC.

The chain couples TRBV6-6 to TRBJ2-3; no clear D. V lost 10 bases, J lost 0 bases, and 11 bases lay in between. The CDR3 spans 13 residues. CDR1 and CDR2 (germline): MNHNY, SVGAGI (reference sequence). In DNA, the CDR3 is TGTGCCATACGCGCTCCTAGCACAGATACGCAGTATTTT. Protein: CAIRAPSTDTQYF.

The count of this clone is one. The V and J genes are TRBV30 and TRBJ2-1; TRBD1 agrees at 8 bases. With V trimmed by 2 bases and J by 6 bases, 6 bases remained unmatched. This CDR3 region has 14 residues. Germline assignment: CDR1 GTSNPN and CDR2 SVGIG (reference sequence). The CDR3 loop reads CAWSLGTGGNEQFF. In nucleotides, the CDR3 is TGTGCCTGGAGTCTAGGGACAGGAGGCAATGAGCAGTTCTTC.

A note on this clone: The same CDR3 arises from other DNA sequences in this sample as well. This chain joins TRBV9 and TRBJ1-1; possibly TRBD1 for D (5 bases). This CDR3 spans 14 amino acids. Germline values: CDR1 SGDLS, CDR2 YYNGEE. V lost 0 bases and J lost 4, with 10 bases in between. The CDR3: CASSVGQGGTEAFF. The DNA of the CDR3 is TGTGCCAGCAGCGTAGGTCAGGGAGGCACTGAAGCTTTCTTT.

This rearrangement joins TRBV6-6 to TRBJ1-2; 7 bases line up with TRBD1. Per germline, CDR1 MNHNY and CDR2 SVGAGI (reference sequence). V dropped 4 bases and J dropped 0; count of bases not matched to a gene: 8. This CDR3 has 16 residues. CDR3 residues: CASSSSGTASNYGYTF. The CDR3, as DNA: TGTGCCAGCAGTTCTTCCGGGACAGCATCTAACTATGGCTACACCTTC.

The J gene is TRBJ1-1, the V gene TRBV2, with TRBD1 matching 7 bases. The CDR3 is 13 residues long. Trimming cost V 4 bases and J 3 bases; bases outside gene matches: 2. CDR1 and CDR2 from the germline V gene are SNHLY and FYNNEI. CDR3 protein: CASSGQGYTEAFF. The CDR3 region has the DNA TGTGCCAGCAGTGGACAGGGTTACACTGAAGCTTTCTTT. Based on the CDR3 plus reference TRBV2 and TRBJ1-1, the full variable domain is EPEVTQTPSHQVTQMGQEVILRCVPISNHLYFYWYRQILGQKVEFLVSFYNNEISEKSEIFDDQFSVERPDGSNFTLKIRSTKLEDSAMYFCASSGQGYTEAFFGQGTRLTVV.

The chain recombines TRBV5-1 with TRBJ2-5, with D perhaps matching TRBD2 (5 bases). The CDR3 has 13 amino acids. V lost 4 bases and J 4 bases, leaving 11 bases between the germline ends. From germline, CDR1 is SGHRS and CDR2 YFSETQ. DNA of the CDR3: TGCGCCAGCAGCCAGCGGAGCGGAGAGACCCAGTACTTC. Translating gives CASSQRSGETQYF.

The chain joins TRBV9 to TRBJ2-7; 7 bases line up with TRBD1. There are 14 residues in the CDR3. Losses at the gene ends were 4 bases for V and 7 bases for J; bases not matched to a gene: 11. Germline values: CDR1 SGDLS, CDR2 YYNGEE. CDR3 nucleotide sequence: TGTGCCAGCAGCAAGACAGGGCAGGCATGGGAGCAGTACTTC. Amino acid sequence: CASSKTGQAWEQYF.

This sequence joins TRBV9 and TRBJ2-7; 7 bases map to TRBD2. The CDR3 contains 13 residues. J lost 0 bases, V lost 7 bases, and 4 bases had no gene match. The germline V gene has CDR1 SGDLS and CDR2 YYNGEE. The CDR3 region is CASSSGTSYEQYF. The CDR3 region has the DNA TGTGCCAGCTCGAGCGGGACCTCCTACGAGCAGTACTTC.

The J gene is TRBJ1-2, the V gene TRBV7-9; TRBD1 aligns across 7 bases. Germline V CDR1 and CDR2: SEHNR, FQNEAQ (reference sequence). V shed 2 bases and J 5 bases; nucleotides not matched to a gene: 11. The length of the CDR3 is 16 residues. The CDR3 DNA reads TGTGCCAGCAGCTTACCGGTTAGGGGGCCTTCATATGGCTACACCTTC. It encodes CASSLPVRGPSYGYTF.

The chain links TRBV7-8 to TRBJ1-5, with TRBD1 matching over 7 bases. CDR1 and CDR2 from the germline V gene are SGHVS and FQNEAQ. CDR3 length: 14 amino acids. The junction had 6 bases not matched to a gene; V was cut back by 3 bases and J by 7 bases. CDR3 residues: CASSLRQGWQPQHF. DNA of the CDR3: TGTGCCAGCAGCTTGCGACAGGGATGGCAGCCCCAGCATTTT.

Concerning this clone itself: Other DNA sequences in the sample encode the same CDR3. The chain joins TRBV4-3 to TRBJ1-2; D is perhaps TRBD1 (6 bases). The V gene's germline CDR1 is LGHNA and CDR2 YSLEER. Trimming removed 0 bases from V and 8 bases from J, with 13 bases in between. This CDR3 has 14 residues. CDR3 coding DNA: TGCGCCAGCAGCCAAGACAGGGGAGCCTACGGCTACACCTTC. Its translation: CASSQDRGAYGYTF.

The CDR3 sequence: CASSYRTGPHGYTF. The CDR3 DNA reads TGTGCCAGCAGTTACCGGACAGGGCCCCATGGCTACACCTTC. V is TRBV6-6 and J is TRBJ1-2; 8 nucleotides agree with TRBD1. This CDR3 is 14 amino acids long. V shed 2 bases, J shed 6 bases, and the junction held 5 bases outside the gene matches. Looked up from germline, CDR1 is MNHNY and CDR2 is SVGAGI (reference sequence).

A word on this clone: A read error may produce the germline difference seen at one junction end. The CDR3 coding sequence is TGTGCCTGGGGTCGGGGTAGTGGGGGGACAGATGCGCAGTATTTT. It specifies CAWGRGSGGTDAQYF. The chain combines TRBV30 with TRBJ2-3, with D perhaps matching TRBD1 (7 bases). The CDR3 consists of 15 residues. CDR1 and CDR2 from the germline V gene are GTSNPN and SVGIG (reference sequence).

J is TRBJ1-1 and V is TRBV7-3; D not certain. The CDR3 contains 16 residues. In germline, CDR1 is SGHTA, CDR2 FQGTGA. V was shortened by 6 bases and J by 1 base, with 18 bases between the two germline ends. The CDR3 DNA reads TGTGCCAGCAGTCGGACCCCCGGGGTAGCGAACACTGAAGCTTTCTTT. Translating it yields CASSRTPGVANTEAFF.

The chain recombines TRBV28 with TRBJ1-1, with D possibly being TRBD1 (5 bases). Germline CDR1 MDHEN, CDR2 SYDVKM. The CDR3 spans 14 residues. V lost 4 bases and J lost 1, with 10 bases in between. In DNA, the CDR3 is TGTGCCAGCAGTTCCCCAGGGCAGAACACTGAAGCTTTCTTT. It yields the protein CASSSPGQNTEAFF.

V and J are TRBV30 and TRBJ2-7; D possibly corresponds to TRBD2 (7 bases). The germline gives CDR1 GTSNPN, CDR2 SVGIG (reference sequence). The CDR3 contains 14 residues. V lost 2 bases and J lost 2, with 13 bases in between. The DNA of the CDR3 is TGTGCCTGGAGTTGGGGGGGCCTAACCTACGAGCAGTACTTC. Residues: CAWSWGGLTYEQYF.

This clone occurred once. The chain is built from TRBV5-4 and TRBJ2-7; 10 bases are a match to TRBD2. Germline CDR1 is SGHNT and CDR2 is YYREEE (reference sequence). V lost 0 bases and J lost 3; bases outside the gene matches: 3. The CDR3 covers 15 residues. The CDR3, as DNA: TGTGCCAGCAGCTTGGGCCAGCGGGAGGGCTACGAGCAGTACTTC. Protein: CASSLGQREGYEQYF. Complete variable domain (other parts from reference TRBV5-4 and TRBJ2-7): ETGVTQSPTHLIKTRGQQVTLRCSSQSGHNTVSWYQQALGQGPQFIFQYYREEENGRGNFPPRFSGLQFPNYSSELNVNALELDDSALYLCASSLGQREGYEQYFGPGTRLTVT.

The V gene is TRBV19, the J gene TRBJ2-1; no firm D call. CDR3 length: 15 amino acids. Germline CDR1 is LNHDA and CDR2 is SQIVND (reference sequence). Trimming cost V 3 bases and J 1 base, with 10 bases left between them. The CDR3 reads CASSIQQSSYNEQFF. CDR3 in DNA: TGTGCCAGTAGTATCCAACAGAGTTCCTACAATGAGCAGTTCTTC.

The J gene is TRBJ1-5, the V gene TRBV27; perhaps TRBD1 as D (6 bases). Trimming stripped 6 bases from V and 3 bases from J, with 12 bases between. Germline-derived CDR1 and CDR2 are MNHEY and SMNVEV (reference sequence). This CDR3 is 14 amino acids long. As DNA, the CDR3 is TGTGCCAGCAGACTACAGGGAACCAATCAGCCCCAGCATTTT. This codes for CASRLQGTNQPQHF.

This clone came up once. The CDR3 loop is CASSESTGFNEKLFF. CDR3 DNA sequence: TGTGCCAGCAGCGAGTCGACAGGGTTTAATGAAAAACTGTTTTTT. The chain joins TRBV7-8 to TRBJ1-4, with 7 bases aligning to TRBD1. The CDR3 spans 15 residues. V dropped 5 bases and J dropped 4; count of bases not matched to a gene: 7. The germline V gene encodes CDR1 SGHVS and CDR2 FQNEAQ.

V usage is TRBV5-1 and J usage is TRBJ2-7; 9 bases match TRBD1. CDR1 is SGHRS and CDR2 is YFSETQ in the germline V gene. With V trimmed by 4 bases and J by 0 bases, 14 bases remained unmatched. This CDR3 spans 18 amino acids. The CDR3 region has the DNA TGCGCCAGCAGCGGTCTTAGGGGACAGGGATCAAGCTCCTACGAGCAGTACTTC. This encodes CASSGLRGQGSSSYEQYF.

The V and J genes are TRBV28 and TRBJ1-6; the D gene is possibly TRBD1 (6 bases). The CDR3 consists of 14 residues. The V gene lost 3 bases and the J gene lost 10 bases, with 13 bases spanning the gap. Germline V lookup: CDR1 MDHEN, CDR2 SYDVKM. The CDR3: CASSLTRGGSPLHF. In DNA, the CDR3 is TGTGCCAGCAGTTTGACAAGGGGGGGGTCACCCCTCCACTTT.

The chain carries TRBV6-5 and TRBJ2-1; TRBD2 matches 7 bases. This CDR3 contains 16 residues. Germline-derived CDR1 and CDR2 are MNHEY and SVGAGI. Unmatched junction bases numbered 6, after V lost 2 bases and J lost 2 bases. CDR3 loop: CASSYRTSNPYNEQFF. As DNA, the CDR3 is TGTGCCAGCAGTTACCGGACTAGTAACCCCTACAATGAGCAGTTCTTC.

This clone appeared a few times. CDR3 DNA sequence: TGTGCCAGCAGGGGACTAACCGGGGAGCTGTTTTTT. Amino acids: CASRGLTGELFF. The rearrangement joins TRBV7-9 to TRBJ2-2; 7 bases align to TRBD2. V shed 6 bases, J shed 5 bases, and the junction held 0 bases outside the gene matches. Germline CDR1 reads SEHNR; CDR2 reads FQNEAQ (reference sequence). The CDR3 loop spans 12 amino acids. The whole variable domain, filled in from reference TRBV7-9 and TRBJ2-2, reads DTGVSQNPRHKITKRGQNVTFRCDPISEHNRLYWYRQTLGQGPEFLTYFQNEAQLEKSRLLSDRFSAERPKGSFSTLEIQRTEQGDSAMYLCASRGLTGELFFGEGSRLTVL.

The chain has TRBV4-3 and TRBJ1-6; 7 positions match TRBD1. V trimming: 4 bases; J trimming: 6 bases; junction bases outside the gene matches: 6. The CDR3 length is 15 residues. Per the germline V gene, CDR1 is LGHNA and CDR2 is YSLEER. The CDR3 reads CASSPGTAFNSPLHF. The CDR3 nucleotides are TGCGCCAGCAGCCCCGGGACAGCCTTTAATTCACCCCTCCACTTT.